Listed below are T cell receptor beta chains from one sample, sequenced in a study of cytotoxic CD8 clonotypes in ibrutinib-treated CLL. Using immunoSEQ multiplex PCR, the repertoire was profiled, and TCRdb retains in-frame clones only, with some absent. The data show about 85,000 clones, with roughly three quarters seen just once and more than 4.5% held by the top ten. The source was PBMCs, collected after 12 months of ibrutinib treatment. Receptor source: a human donor with chronic lymphocytic leukemia. Both conserved end residues are part of each CDR3. Fields, in order: J gene, clone size, CDR3 length, V gene, CDR3 protein. Where a row states a size, it is once, few, many or the class of an expanded clone; other rows omit it.

j_gene: TRBJ2-1; abundance: .; len: 15; v_gene: TRBV6-4; CDR3aa: CASSGTSGSYNEQFF
j_gene: TRBJ2-3; abundance: .; len: 13; v_gene: TRBV7-3; CDR3aa: CASSLAVKDTQYF
j_gene: TRBJ1-2; abundance: .; len: 12; v_gene: TRBV28; CDR3aa: CASSRIFYGYTF
j_gene: TRBJ2-7; abundance: .; len: 16; v_gene: TRBV6-1; CDR3aa: CASSEVWYLLAYEQYF
j_gene: TRBJ2-2; abundance: few; len: 16; v_gene: TRBV11-2; CDR3aa: CASSPEGARGTGELFF
j_gene: TRBJ2-1; abundance: once; len: 14; v_gene: TRBV5-1; CDR3aa: CASSAGQGENEQFF
j_gene: TRBJ2-2; abundance: .; len: 17; v_gene: TRBV10-3; CDR3aa: CAISETAGTSGSGELFF
j_gene: TRBJ2-2; abundance: .; len: 17; v_gene: TRBV7-9; CDR3aa: CASSPPSGRFGAGELFF
j_gene: TRBJ1-3; abundance: .; len: 18; v_gene: TRBV7-9; CDR3aa: CASSLGFSPRDSGNTIYF
j_gene: TRBJ2-6; abundance: .; len: 17; v_gene: TRBV19; CDR3aa: CASSTLAGVAGANVLTF
j_gene: TRBJ2-1; abundance: once; len: 15; v_gene: TRBV6-4; CDR3aa: CASSVSGELYNEQFF